This T cell receptor (beta chain) was obtained from a study of control samples from healthy donors and cancer patients. Some clones are missing from TCRdb's copy, which holds only in-frame ones; the method was immunoSEQ multiplex PCR. The sample yields roughly 73,000 clones, over 80% seen once. This CDR3 is 14 amino acids long. Deletions cut 4 bases from V and 4 bases from J, with 13 bases between. From germline, CDR1 is LNHDA and CDR2 SQIVND (reference sequence). The genes are TRBV19 and TRBJ1-2, with no clear D. The TCR comes from a woman between 55 and 75 years old in good health. The sequenced sample was blood. The CDR3 DNA is TGTGCCAGTAGTACGAGGACGGAGTTCTATGGCTACACCTTC. Amino acid sequence: CASSTRTEFYGYTF.